This passage covers 26 T cell receptor beta chains from one sample sequenced in a study of response to subunit inactivated influenza vaccine. TCRdb re-derived calls from the RT-PCR reads in MiXCR, one entry per CDR3 protein. The sample includes about 540,000 distinct CDR3 sequences, approximately 14% seen only once; the top ten take around 10%. The source material was PBMCs from blood, sampled 11 to 12 days after vaccination. These receptors were taken from a middle-aged man who received an inactivated influenza vaccine.

This clonotype has a count of ten or more. The V and J genes are TRBV12-3 or TRBV12-4 and TRBJ1-1; TRBD1 agrees at 9 bases. With 6 bases clipped from V and 11 bases from J, the junction kept 10 bases outside the gene matches. This CDR3 is 13 amino acids long. In DNA, the CDR3 is TGTGCCAGCAGCTCCTTAGGACAGGGGAAGGCTTTCTTT. Protein product: CASSSLGQGKAFF.

About this clonotype: The junction differs from germline at one of its ends, possibly a read error. The genes are TRBV25-1 and TRBJ2-7; TRBD1 is a possible D gene (7 bases). This CDR3 comprises 15 residues. Germline V lookup: CDR1 MGHDK, CDR2 SYGVNS. CDR3 in amino acids: CASSDPHRGLYEQYF. CDR3 nucleotides: TGCGCCAGCAGTGACCCCCACAGGGGACTTTACGAGCAGTACTTC.

The table lists this clonotype with a few counts. The rearrangement links TRBV4-3 to TRBJ1-6; no reliable D call. The CDR3 totals 14 residues. Trimming cost V 4 bases and J 8 bases, with 12 bases left between them. Germline CDR1 reads LGHNA; CDR2 reads YSLEER. The CDR3 DNA is TGCGCCAGCAGCCCACGTCTTGGAGATTCACCCCTCCACTTT. It encodes CASSPRLGDSPLHF.

This clonotype was observed a handful of times. The chain combines TRBV4-1 with TRBJ2-5, with D perhaps TRBD1 (5 bases). The germline V and J ends were trimmed by 1 base and 5 bases, with 14 bases remaining between them. Germline loops: CDR1 MGHRA, CDR2 YSYEKL. The CDR3 loop spans 15 amino acids. CDR3 DNA: TGCGCCAGCAGCCAAGTAGCAGGGTCTGGGGAGACCCAGTACTTC. This translates into CASSQVAGSGETQYF.

This clonotype was detected many times. The chain carries TRBV20-1 and TRBJ2-1; D possibly matches TRBD1 or TRBD2 (7 bases each). Germline V gives CDR1 DFQATT, CDR2 SNEGSKA (reference sequence). V was clipped by 6 bases and J by 8 bases, with 20 bases between them. The CDR3 sequence is 14 residues long. CDR3 bases: TGCAGTGCAAAAAGACTAGCAGGGGGGGATGAGCAGTTCTTC. Its protein product is CSAKRLAGGDEQFF.

This sequence joins TRBV5-6 and TRBJ2-1; D is ambiguous. V shed 0 bases and J shed 2 bases, with 6 bases lying between them. Germline V lookup: CDR1 SGHDT, CDR2 YYEEEE. This CDR3 is built from 14 residues. The CDR3 spells CASSLDIAYNEQFF. The CDR3 coding sequence is TGTGCCAGCAGCTTGGACATCGCCTACAATGAGCAGTTCTTC. Based on the CDR3 plus reference TRBV5-6 and TRBJ2-1, the full variable domain is DAGVTQSPTHLIKTRGQQVTLRCSPKSGHDTVSWYQQALGQGPQFIFQYYEEEERQRGNFPDRFSGHQFPNYSSELNVNALLLGDSALYLCASSLDIAYNEQFFGPGTRLTVL.

This clonotype has a handful of counts. The rearrangement uses TRBV20-1 and TRBJ1-1; a weak D match, TRBD1 (5 bases). Germline values: CDR1 DFQATT, CDR2 SNEGSKA (reference sequence). The CDR3 covers 13 residues. V lost 6 bases, J lost 8 bases, and 19 bases lay in between. Written as DNA, the CDR3 is TGCAGTGCGCAACCGACAGCCAAGACCGAAGCTTTCTTT. Its protein is CSAQPTAKTEAFF.

V and J are TRBV7-2 and TRBJ1-5; TRBD1 matches at 8 bases. CDR3 length equals 14 residues. J lost 5 bases, V lost 4 bases, and 4 bases had no gene match. Germline V gives CDR1 SGHTA, CDR2 FQGNSA. The CDR3 spells CASSSRDRYQPQHF. The CDR3 DNA reads TGTGCCAGCAGCTCAAGGGACAGGTATCAGCCCCAGCATTTT.

This chain connects TRBV15 to TRBJ1-2; the D is unclear. Trimming removed 3 bases at V and 4 bases at J, with 15 bases between. The CDR3 sequence is 15 residues long. Per germline, CDR1 LNHNV and CDR2 YYDKDF (reference sequence). CDR3 DNA: TGTGCCACCAGCAGGGTTAATGCGAAGACCTATGGCTACACCTTC. Protein sequence: CATSRVNAKTYGYTF. The entire variable domain, with the rest obtained from reference TRBV15 and TRBJ1-2, is as follows: DAMVIQNPRYQVTQFGKPVTLSCSQTLNHNVMYWYQQKSSQAPKLLFHYYDKDFNNEADTPDNFQSRRPNTSFCFLDIRSPGLGDTAMYLCATSRVNAKTYGYTFGSGTRLTVV.

This clonotype was counted a few times. V is TRBV5-1 and J is TRBJ2-7, with 11 bases lining up with TRBD2. Germline V gene lookup returns CDR1 SGHRS and CDR2 YFSETQ. CDR3 length: 16 amino acids. Unmatched junction bases numbered 12, after V lost 4 bases and J lost 6 bases. The CDR3 reads CASSETSGNSLGEQYF. The CDR3 coding sequence is TGCGCCAGCAGCGAGACTAGCGGGAACTCTCTGGGCGAGCAGTACTTC.

This clonotype came up a few times. V is TRBV3-1 and J is TRBJ2-1; D is ambiguous. This CDR3 spans 14 amino acids. Germline V gene sequence: CDR1 LGHDT, CDR2 YNNKEL (reference sequence). Trimming shortened V by 8 bases and J by 3 bases, and 14 bases separated the two germline ends. This chain's CDR3 is CASRGAASYNEQFF. CDR3 nucleotide sequence: TGTGCCAGCCGAGGTGCCGCTAGCTACAATGAGCAGTTCTTC.

V and J are TRBV7-2 and TRBJ2-5; 8 bases are a match to TRBD2. Germline V gene data show CDR1 as SGHTA and CDR2 as FQGNSA. V lost 0 bases to trimming and J lost 0 bases; unmatched junction nucleotides: 6. There are 17 residues in the CDR3. CDR3 amino acids: CASSLARSGRDQETQYF. The CDR3 DNA is TGTGCCAGCAGCTTAGCGAGGAGCGGGAGAGACCAAGAGACCCAGTACTTC.

This clonotype was counted between two and nine times. The gene calls are TRBV9 and TRBJ2-5; D may match TRBD1 or TRBD2 (5 bases each). With 0 bases removed from V and 3 bases from J, the gap between germline ends came to 12 bases. CDR3 length equals 15 residues. The V gene's germline CDR1 is SGDLS and CDR2 YYNGEE. In nucleotides, the CDR3 is TGTGCCAGCAGCGTAGCTTGGGACGGTGAAGAGACCCAGTACTTC. Its protein is CASSVAWDGEETQYF.

In this sample, this clonotype turned up a few times. This sequence joins TRBV4-2 and TRBJ2-7; 9 bases line up with TRBD2. Germline CDR1 LGHNA, CDR2 YNFKEQ. Trimming took 0 bases from V and 3 from J; bases not matched to a gene: 12. This CDR3 has 18 residues. CDR3 sequence (DNA): TGTGCCAGCAGCCAAGATAGGGTTGGGCTAGCGGGGAACTACGAGCAGTACTTC. It yields the protein CASSQDRVGLAGNYEQYF.

This clonotype was picked up a small number of times. This rearrangement joins TRBV7-9 to TRBJ1-1; D ambiguous. The V and J ends lost 2 bases and 2 bases respectively, with 9 bases between them. Germline V CDR1 and CDR2: SEHNR, FQNEAQ (reference sequence). CDR3 length: 14 amino acids. The CDR3 reads CASSLMQINTEAFF. The CDR3, as DNA: TGTGCCAGCAGCTTAATGCAGATTAACACTGAAGCTTTCTTT. The variable domain in full, completed from reference TRBV7-9 and TRBJ1-1, reads DTGVSQNPRHKITKRGQNVTFRCDPISEHNRLYWYRQTLGQGPEFLTYFQNEAQLEKSRLLSDRFSAERPKGSFSTLEIQRTEQGDSAMYLCASSLMQINTEAFFGQGTRLTVV.

The CDR3 protein is CASRISGTGNTEAFF. The CDR3 DNA is TGTGCCAGCAGGATATCCGGGACGGGGAACACTGAAGCTTTCTTT. This chain connects TRBV2 to TRBJ1-1, with D tentatively TRBD1 (5 bases). V lost 6 bases, J lost 1 base, and 15 bases lay in between. Germline V gene lookup returns CDR1 SNHLY and CDR2 FYNNEI. The CDR3 is 15 residues long. The full variable domain, rest sourced from reference TRBV2 and TRBJ1-1, is EPEVTQTPSHQVTQMGQEVILRCVPISNHLYFYWYRQILGQKVEFLVSFYNNEISEKSEIFDDQFSVERPDGSNFTLKIRSTKLEDSAMYFCASRISGTGNTEAFFGQGTRLTVV.

This clonotype was seen a few times. The CDR3 spells CASSRDRGGSGANVLTF. The CDR3 DNA follows: TGTGCCAGCAGTCGGGACAGGGGAGGCTCTGGGGCCAACGTCCTGACTTTC. The genes are TRBV12-3 or TRBV12-4 and TRBJ2-6, with TRBD1 identical over 10 bases. CDR3 length equals 17 residues. V gave up 5 bases and J gave up 0 bases; unmatched junction bases: 4.

This clonotype was seen at least ten times. V gene TRBV5-5 combines with J gene TRBJ1-5; D remains unclear. This CDR3 has 15 residues. The V end lost 0 bases, the J end lost 2 bases, and 9 bases lay between the germline ends. In germline, CDR1 is SGHKS, CDR2 YYEKEE (reference sequence). The DNA of the CDR3 is TGTGCCAGCAGCTTGGTGGGATCTGGCAATCAGCCCCAGCATTTT. Encoded protein: CASSLVGSGNQPQHF.

The chain combines TRBV6-5 with TRBJ2-2; no definite D call. The germline gives CDR1 MNHEY, CDR2 SVGAGI. V lost 2 bases to trimming and J lost 1 base, with 8 bases between them. This CDR3 comprises 15 residues. Here the CDR3 reads CASSYVIENTGELFF. CDR3 nucleotides: TGTGCCAGCAGTTACGTTATCGAGAACACCGGGGAGCTGTTTTTT.

The V gene is TRBV7-2, the J gene TRBJ2-4; 10 bases are a match to TRBD2. The CDR3 has 17 residues. CDR1 and CDR2 from the germline V gene are SGHTA and FQGNSA. Trimming removed 5 bases from V and 8 bases from J; junction bases left unmatched: 15. CDR3: CASSPGLAASGNYIQYF. CDR3 DNA sequence: TGTGCCAGCAGCCCCGGACTAGCGGCCTCGGGAAACTACATTCAGTACTTC.

The chain recombines TRBV7-2 with TRBJ1-5; D may be TRBD1 (5 bases). Germline V CDR1 and CDR2: SGHTA, FQGNSA. This CDR3 has 14 residues. The germline V and J ends were trimmed by 5 bases and 6 bases, with 14 bases remaining between them. The CDR3 is CASSLQVRVQPQHF. The CDR3 nucleotides read TGTGCCAGCAGCCTCCAGGTCAGGGTTCAGCCCCAGCATTTT.

This clonotype was detected a few times. This chain uses TRBV7-9 with TRBJ1-4; TRBD1 is a possible D gene (6 bases). Between the trimmed V and J ends, which lost 7 bases and 8 bases, there was a span of 14 bases. CDR3 size: 13 residues. Germline CDR1 reads SEHNR; CDR2 reads FQNEAQ (reference sequence). The CDR3 reads CASTNQGLEKLFF. Here the CDR3 DNA reads TGTGCCAGCACCAACCAGGGGTTGGAAAAACTGTTTTTT.

This sequence joins TRBV7-9 and TRBJ1-3; D is unclear. The length of the CDR3 is 14 residues. Trimming cost V 4 bases and J 0 bases, with 7 bases left between them. Looked up from germline, CDR1 is SEHNR and CDR2 is FQNEAQ (reference sequence). The CDR3 loop is CASSSLPSGNTIYF. The CDR3 nucleotides read TGTGCCAGCAGCTCCCTCCCCTCTGGAAACACCATATATTTT.

This clonotype was seen repeatedly, ten times or more. The rearrangement joins TRBV12-3 or TRBV12-4 to TRBJ1-2, with 12 bases fitting TRBD1. The trim removed 6 bases at V and 8 bases at J, leaving 10 bases unmatched. The CDR3 runs to 15 residues. The CDR3 protein is CASSPGTGGVKGYTF. The CDR3 nucleotides read TGTGCCAGCAGCCCCGGGACAGGGGGCGTGAAAGGCTACACCTTC.

This clonotype was counted a few times. The genes are TRBV28 and TRBJ2-2, with 10 bases that match TRBD1. In germline, CDR1 is MDHEN, CDR2 SYDVKM. Losses at the gene ends were 4 bases for V and 3 bases for J; bases not matched to a gene: 8. CDR3 length equals 17 residues. CDR3 coding DNA: TGTGCCAGCAGTTCACCGGGACAGGGGAGGGACACCGGGGAGCTGTTTTTT. Encoded protein: CASSSPGQGRDTGELFF.

This clonotype appeared a few times. The chain carries TRBV7-6 and TRBJ2-7; no clear D gene. The CDR3 runs to 13 residues. Trimming removed 1 base at V and 7 bases at J, with 11 bases between. The V gene's germline CDR1 is SGHVS and CDR2 FNYEAQ. CDR3 nucleotide sequence: TGTGCCAGCAGCTTAGAGGGCCCCGTGGAGCAGTACTTC. It translates to CASSLEGPVEQYF.